This T cell receptor (beta chain) appears in the sequencing data of a study of cytomegalovirus exposure and HLA in healthy donors. The donors were part of the roughly 130-subject validation cohort, which stood apart from the approximately 630-subject first cohort. This CDR3 region has 13 residues. Germline CDR1 reads SGHNT; CDR2 reads YYREEE (reference sequence). V lost 4 bases and J lost 0, with 7 bases in between. Comment on this clone: Its antigen is undetermined.

Only in-frame clones appear in the TCRdb table, and some are missing; sequencing was by immunoSEQ multiplex PCR. This sample yields 95,000 to 120,000 clones, of which under 85% are seen a single time; 3% to 3.5% belongs to the top ten. Findings and caveats of the study: The authors listed 150 to 200 TCR beta chains as cytomegalovirus-associated.

The chain joins TRBV5-4 to TRBJ1-1, with a tentative D call TRBD1 (6 bases). The clonotype originates from a woman under 30 in good health and CMV-seronegative. Sequenced sample: PBMCs. The CDR3 DNA is TGTGCCAGCAGCGCAGGGGTGAACACTGAAGCTTTCTTT. Amino acid sequence: CASSAGVNTEAFF.